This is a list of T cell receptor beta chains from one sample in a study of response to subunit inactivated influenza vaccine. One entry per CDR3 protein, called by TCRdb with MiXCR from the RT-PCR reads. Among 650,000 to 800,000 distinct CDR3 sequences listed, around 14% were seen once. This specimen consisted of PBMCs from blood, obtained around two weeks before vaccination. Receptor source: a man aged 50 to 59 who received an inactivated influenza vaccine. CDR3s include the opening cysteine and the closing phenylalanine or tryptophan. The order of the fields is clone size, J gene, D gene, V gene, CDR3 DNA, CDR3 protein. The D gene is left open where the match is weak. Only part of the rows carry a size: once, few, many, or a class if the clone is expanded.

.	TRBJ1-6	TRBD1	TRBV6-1	TGTGCCAGCAGCCCCGGGACAGGAGACTATAATTCACCCCTCCACTTT	CASSPGTGDYNSPLHF
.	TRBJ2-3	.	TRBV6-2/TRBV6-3	TGTGCCACCAACTCGTATCCCATCCGGCGCAGGGGGGTTGGTAGCACAGATACGCAGTATTTT	CATNSYPIRRRGVGSTDTQYF
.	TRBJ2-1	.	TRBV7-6	TGTGCCAGCAGCTTAGCGGAGGGGGATGAGCAGTTCTTC	CASSLAEGDEQFF
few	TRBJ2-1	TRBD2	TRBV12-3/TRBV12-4	TGTGCCAGCAGTCCTGGAACTAGCGCTTACAATGAGCAGTTCTTC	CASSPGTSAYNEQFF
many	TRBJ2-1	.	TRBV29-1	TGCAGCGTTGAGGAGCAGTTCTTC	CSVEEQFF
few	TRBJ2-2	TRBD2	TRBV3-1	TGTGCCAGCAGCCCGAGAATGACCAGCGGGGGGGCCACCGGGGAGCTGTTTTTT	CASSPRMTSGGATGELFF
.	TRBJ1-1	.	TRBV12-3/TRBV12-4	TGTGCCAGCAGTTTAGACAACCGGTGGCCTGAAGCTTTCTTT	CASSLDNRWPEAFF
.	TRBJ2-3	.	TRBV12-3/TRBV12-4	TGTGCCAGCAGATACAGGGACTACCATCCCCCAGATACGCAGTATTTT	CASRYRDYHPPDTQYF
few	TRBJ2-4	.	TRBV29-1	TGCAGCGTTGATTTAGCCAAAAACATTCAGTACTTC	CSVDLAKNIQYF
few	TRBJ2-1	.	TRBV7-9	TGTGCCAGCAGCTTATCTGCGTTTGAGCAGTTCTTC	CASSLSAFEQFF
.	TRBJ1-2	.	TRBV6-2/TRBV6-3	TGTGCCAGCAGTTACCTTTCGGGCTACACCTTC	CASSYLSGYTF
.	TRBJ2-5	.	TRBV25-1	TGTGCCAGCAGTATTTACGAGACCCAGTACTTC	CASSIYETQYF
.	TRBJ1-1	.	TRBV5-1	TGCGCCAGCAGGTATACGGGGGCTCGGACTGAAGCTTTCTTT	CASRYTGARTEAFF
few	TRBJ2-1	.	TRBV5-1	TGCGCCAGCAGCAGGTATGGGGGCGATGAGCAGTTCTTC	CASSRYGGDEQFF
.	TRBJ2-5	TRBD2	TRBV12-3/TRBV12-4	TGTGCCAGCAGAACGGGACTAGGGACATCACAAGAGACCCAGTACTTC	CASRTGLGTSQETQYF
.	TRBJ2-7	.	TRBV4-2	TGTGCCAGCAGCCAAGAAGAGCGGAGCTCCTACGAGCAGTACTTC	CASSQEERSSYEQYF
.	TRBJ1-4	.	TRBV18	TGTGCCAGCTCACCACTCGGCGGGGCAAGTGGGAAACTGTTTTTT	CASSPLGGASGKLFF
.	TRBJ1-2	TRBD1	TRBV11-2	TGTGCCAGCAGCTTAGAGGGGACAGGGGATGGCTACACCTTC	CASSLEGTGDGYTF
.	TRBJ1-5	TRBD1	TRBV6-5	TGTGCCAGCAGTTACACGACAGGGGGCCACGGTCAGCCCCAGCATTTT	CASSYTTGGHGQPQHF
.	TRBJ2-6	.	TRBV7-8	TGTGCCAGCAGCTTAGCTGGACAGATTGCTGGGGCCAACGTCCTGACTTTC	CASSLAGQIAGANVLTF
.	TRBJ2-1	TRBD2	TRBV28	TGTGCCAGCAGATTCGGGACTAGCGGATACTCCTACAATGAGCAGTTCTTC	CASRFGTSGYSYNEQFF
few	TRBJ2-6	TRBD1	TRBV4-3	TGCGCCAGCAGCCAATCGGGACAGACCTCTGGGGCCAACGTCCTGACTTTC	CASSQSGQTSGANVLTF
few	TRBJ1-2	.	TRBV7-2	TGTGCCAGCAGCTTAGACAGCATCTATGGCTACACCTTC	CASSLDSIYGYTF
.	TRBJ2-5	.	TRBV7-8	TGTGCCAGCAGCCCCCGGGAGCGCCAAGAGACCCAGTACTTC	CASSPRERQETQYF
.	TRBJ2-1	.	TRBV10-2	TGCGCCAGCAGTGACTGGCCTCCCGTAGAGCAGTTCTTC	CASSDWPPVEQFF
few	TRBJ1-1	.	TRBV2	TGTGCCAGCAACCGGGACCGACCGAACACTGAAGCTTTCTTT	CASNRDRPNTEAFF
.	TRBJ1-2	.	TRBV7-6	TGTGCCAGCAGTACTCGAGGGTTTGGTGGCTACACCTTC	CASSTRGFGGYTF
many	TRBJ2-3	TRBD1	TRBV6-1	TGTGCCAGCAGCTCGGGACAGGGTTTAGGGGATACGCAGTATTTT	CASSSGQGLGDTQYF
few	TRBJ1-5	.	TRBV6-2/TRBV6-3	TGTGCCAGCAGTTACTCTGCTGGGGGTAGCAATCAGCCCCAGCATTTT	CASSYSAGGSNQPQHF
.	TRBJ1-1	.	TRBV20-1	TGCGGTGCTAGAGGAATCAGGAACACTGAAGCTTTCTTT	CGARGIRNTEAFF
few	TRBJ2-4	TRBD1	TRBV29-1	TGCAGCGTTGGGACAGGGGGTTTTAACATTCAGTACTTC	CSVGTGGFNIQYF
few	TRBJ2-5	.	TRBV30	TGTGCCTGGAGCCACGTCGGGGTTGAGACCCAGTACTTC	CAWSHVGVETQYF
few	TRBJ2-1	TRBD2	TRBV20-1	TGCAGTGCTAGAGATGGTCAGCGGGGAAAAAACAATGAGCAGTTCTTC	CSARDGQRGKNNEQFF
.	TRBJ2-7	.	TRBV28	TGTGCCAGCAGAGTCGGGACGGGTCAATTCTACGAGCAGTACTTC	CASRVGTGQFYEQYF
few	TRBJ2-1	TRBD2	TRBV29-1	TGCAGCGTTGAAACACGGCTAGCGGGATACAATGAGCAGTTCTTC	CSVETRLAGYNEQFF
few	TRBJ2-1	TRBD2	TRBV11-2	TGTGCCAGCAGCTTTGCTAGCGGGGGGAACAATGAGCAGTTCTTC	CASSFASGGNNEQFF
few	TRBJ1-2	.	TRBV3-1	TGTGCCAGCAGATCCGACGGTACTACTAACTATGGCTACACCTTC	CASRSDGTTNYGYTF
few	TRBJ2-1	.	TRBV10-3	TGTGCCATCAGTGCGAACGATGAGCAGTTCTTC	CAISANDEQFF
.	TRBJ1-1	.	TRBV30	TGTGCCTGGAGTGAAGGGTTGAACACTGAAGCTTTCTTT	CAWSEGLNTEAFF
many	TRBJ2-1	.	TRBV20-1	TGCAGTGCTAGAGATCAGGCCAAGCAGTTCTTC	CSARDQAKQFF
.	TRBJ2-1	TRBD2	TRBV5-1	TGCGCCAGCAGCTTGATGGCGGGAGCCCACAATGAGCAGTTCTTC	CASSLMAGAHNEQFF
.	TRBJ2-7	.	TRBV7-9	TGTGCCAGCAGCTTTATGGGTATCGAGCAGTACTTC	CASSFMGIEQYF
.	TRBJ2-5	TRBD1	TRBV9	TGTGCCAGCAGCGTCGGGACAGGGGGCAGTGGGGGAGAGACCCAGTACTTC	CASSVGTGGSGGETQYF
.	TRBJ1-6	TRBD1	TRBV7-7	TGTGCTAGCAGCTTAGAATATCCCTCGACAGGGCTTAATTCACCCCTCCACTTT	CASSLEYPSTGLNSPLHF
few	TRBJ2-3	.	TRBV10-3	TGTGCCATCAGAGATATGGTCGCTAGCACAGATACGCAGTATTTT	CAIRDMVASTDTQYF
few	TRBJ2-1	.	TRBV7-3	TGTGCCAGCAGCTCCCTGGGGTCTAATGAGCAGTTCTTC	CASSSLGSNEQFF
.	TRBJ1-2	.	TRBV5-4	TGTGCCAGCAGCTTCGGAGGGGAGGCGGACTATGGCTACACCTTC	CASSFGGEADYGYTF
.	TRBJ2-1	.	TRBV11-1	TGTGCCAGCAGCTTCGGGGCAGACAATGAGCAGTTCTTC	CASSFGADNEQFF